This entry describes one T cell receptor beta chain. Its matching antigen is unknown. The CDR3 runs to 13 residues. From germline, CDR1 is SGHRS and CDR2 YFSETQ. This entry belongs to a study of T cells expressing NK-cell markers. Overall study findings and caveats: These clonotypes additionally ranked first within the CD3+CD56-NKG2C+ fraction of four donors.

Each CDR3 protein gets one entry in TCRdb, which reprocessed the 5' RACE reads and gives no DNA. The sample has about 150,000 distinct CDR3 sequences. The sequence derives from a man aged 18 to 29 in good health. Sequencing was carried out using blood T cells: a sorted CD56 or NKG2C T cell subset, CD4+ or CD8+ T cells, or bulk PBMC T cells (not recorded which). The V call is TRBV5-1, the J call TRBJ2-7. The CDR3 sequence: CASSLQDSYEQYF.